This is a list of T cell receptor beta chains from one sample in a study of blood T cell repertoires in COVID-19. Profiling relied on immunoSEQ multiplex PCR, and the TCRdb table lists in-frame clones only, not all of them. Among about 300,000 clones listed, 89% were seen once. Sequences were obtained from peripheral blood. The source of these receptors is a man aged 18-30 years who had recovered from COVID-19. Both conserved end residues are part of each CDR3. The D gene is left open where the match is weak. Only part of the rows carry a size: once, few, many, or a class if the clone is expanded.

D gene	V gene	J gene	clone size	CDR3 protein	CDR3 DNA
TRBD1	TRBV7-9	TRBJ2-1	-	CASPPGTAPYNEQFF	TGTGCCAGCCCCCCCGGGACAGCACCCTACAATGAGCAGTTCTTC
TRBD2	TRBV19	TRBJ2-1	-	CASSSSGGEQFF	TGTGCCAGTAGTTCAAGCGGGGGGGAGCAGTTCTTC
TRBD1	TRBV6-1	TRBJ2-1	-	CASSVRQGLIKANEQFF	TGTGCCAGCAGTGTAAGACAGGGTCTCATCAAGGCCAATGAGCAGTTCTTC
-	TRBV5-5	TRBJ2-5	-	CASRGGLSQETQYF	TGTGCCAGCAGGGGAGGTCTATCTCAAGAGACCCAGTACTTC
-	TRBV7-8	TRBJ2-1	-	CASSFLPTIYNEQFF	TGTGCCAGCAGCTTCCTCCCGACTATCTACAATGAGCAGTTCTTC
TRBD1	TRBV7-3	TRBJ1-1	-	CASSPSPARGQTEAFF	TGTGCCAGCAGCCCCTCCCCGGCCCGGGGACAGACTGAAGCTTTCTTT
TRBD1	TRBV5-4	TRBJ2-7	-	CASSIRSQGAGEQYF	TGTGCCAGCAGCATCCGATCCCAGGGGGCGGGCGAGCAGTACTTC
-	TRBV23-1	TRBJ2-3	-	CASSQEVTDTQYF	TGCGCCAGCAGTCAAGAGGTCACAGATACGCAGTATTTT
-	TRBV20-1	TRBJ1-3	many	CSAQRENTIYF	TGCAGTGCTCAGAGGGAGAACACCATATATTTT
-	TRBV5-8	TRBJ2-2	-	CASSFAGELFF	TGTGCCAGCAGCTTTGCGGGGGAGCTGTTTTTT
-	TRBV2	TRBJ1-1	-	CASREEGYTEAFF	TGTGCCAGCAGGGAGGAAGGATACACTGAAGCTTTCTTT
TRBD1	TRBV7-2	TRBJ1-5	-	CASSFGQGMNQPQHF	TGTGCCAGCAGCTTCGGACAGGGGATGAATCAGCCCCAGCATTTT
TRBD2	TRBV3-1/TRBV3-2	TRBJ2-3	-	CASSRIAGFTDTQYF	TGTGCCAGCAGTCGAATAGCGGGGTTCACAGATACGCAGTATTTT
-	TRBV2	TRBJ1-1	-	CASSVVRGKGETEAFF	TGTGCCAGCAGTGTTGTAAGGGGAAAAGGGGAAACTGAAGCTTTCTTT
TRBD2	TRBV19	TRBJ2-1	-	CASSRGLAGAGNEQFF	TGTGCCAGTAGCCGGGGACTAGCGGGAGCGGGAAATGAGCAGTTCTTC
-	TRBV6-6	TRBJ2-3	-	CASSYSGRVPTDTQYF	TGTGCCAGCAGTTACTCGGGGCGAGTACCCACAGATACGCAGTATTTT
TRBD1	TRBV6-2/TRBV6-3	TRBJ1-2	-	CASSYFGTGDGGYTF	TGTGCCAGCAGTTACTTTGGGACAGGGGATGGCGGCTACACCTTC
TRBD2	TRBV6-5	TRBJ2-3	-	CASSSLLAEGTDTQYF	TGTGCCAGCAGTTCCCTACTAGCGGAGGGCACAGATACGCAGTATTTT
-	TRBV15	TRBJ1-2	-	CATSRGFYRLDGYTF	TGTGCCACCAGCAGAGGTTTTTACAGGCTGGATGGCTACACCTTC
TRBD2	TRBV7-2	TRBJ2-3	-	CASSLAGGKDTQYF	TGTGCCAGCAGCTTAGCGGGGGGGAAAGATACGCAGTATTTT
-	TRBV12-3/TRBV12-4	TRBJ2-3	-	CASSLEYTQYF	TGTGCCAGCAGTTTGGAGTACACGCAGTATTTT
-	TRBV19	TRBJ1-1	-	CASTFGRGTEAFF	TGTGCCAGTACCTTCGGACGGGGCACTGAAGCTTTCTTT
TRBD2	TRBV7-6	TRBJ2-1	-	CASSPRGLAGVATHNEQFF	TGTGCCAGCAGCCCCCGCGGTCTAGCGGGAGTCGCGACCCACAATGAGCAGTTCTTC
-	TRBV27	TRBJ1-4	-	CASSLTAATNEKLFF	TGTGCCAGCAGTTTAACAGCAGCAACTAATGAAAAACTGTTTTTT
-	TRBV9	TRBJ2-3	-	CASSVEEGVRDTQYF	TGTGCCAGCAGCGTAGAGGAGGGAGTGCGGGATACGCAGTATTTT
TRBD2	TRBV19	TRBJ2-7	-	CASSMASGGTYEQYF	TGTGCCAGTAGTATGGCTAGCGGGGGGACCTACGAGCAGTACTTC
TRBD1	TRBV5-6	TRBJ1-1	-	CASSQTGPVEAFF	TGTGCCAGCAGCCAGACAGGGCCCGTTGAAGCTTTCTTT
-	TRBV4-1	TRBJ1-2	-	CASSQLSGFGYTF	TGCGCCAGCAGCCAACTATCAGGGTTCGGCTACACCTTC
-	TRBV19	TRBJ1-5	once	CASKDRPNQPQHF	TGTGCCAGCAAAGACAGGCCTAATCAGCCCCAGCATTTT
TRBD1	TRBV27	TRBJ2-7	-	CASATPGQGSYEQYF	TGTGCCAGCGCGACTCCGGGACAGGGCTCCTACGAGCAGTACTTC
TRBD1	TRBV4-3	TRBJ1-2	-	CASSQDFEGQTF	TGCGCCAGCAGCCAAGATTTCGAGGGACAGACCTTC
-	TRBV7-3	TRBJ2-1	-	CASSLSRLDNEQFF	TGTGCCAGCAGCTTAAGCCGACTAGATAATGAGCAGTTCTTC
TRBD2	TRBV2	TRBJ2-1	-	CASSKSLAGENNEQFF	TGTGCCAGCAGTAAATCGCTAGCGGGAGAAAACAATGAGCAGTTCTTC
-	TRBV9	TRBJ1-4	few	CASSPLNSEKLFF	TGTGCCAGCAGTCCACTCAATTCTGAAAAACTGTTTTTT
-	TRBV19	TRBJ2-1	-	CASSNPGRGPYNEQFF	TGTGCCAGTAGTAATCCCGGCAGGGGTCCCTACAATGAGCAGTTCTTC
TRBD1	TRBV29-1	TRBJ2-7	many	CSVAGGGEQYF	TGCAGCGTAGCAGGGGGCGGCGAGCAGTACTTC
TRBD2	TRBV9	TRBJ2-2	-	CASSPRTSVDPINTGELFF	TGTGCCAGCAGCCCCAGGACTAGTGTCGATCCAATAAACACCGGGGAGCTGTTTTTT
-	TRBV25-1	TRBJ1-1	-	CASSRVANTEAFF	TGTGCCAGCTCACGGGTGGCGAACACTGAAGCTTTCTTT
TRBD1	TRBV3-1/TRBV3-2	TRBJ1-2	-	CASSLALSGGYGYTF	TGTGCCAGCAGCCTAGCTCTGTCAGGGGGCTATGGCTACACCTTC
TRBD1	TRBV5-4	TRBJ1-2	-	CASSPYDRGPGYTF	TGTGCCAGCAGCCCCTATGACAGGGGGCCTGGCTACACCTTC
-	TRBV30	TRBJ2-1	once	CAWRSGPVGEQFF	TGTGCCTGGCGGAGCGGTCCCGTCGGGGAGCAGTTCTTC
TRBD2	TRBV5-1	TRBJ2-1	-	CASSPDLGRESEQFF	TGCGCCAGCAGCCCGGACCTCGGGCGGGAGAGTGAGCAGTTCTTC
-	TRBV2	TRBJ2-7	-	CASSEGLYGYEQYF	TGTGCCAGCAGCGAAGGACTTTACGGCTACGAGCAGTACTTC
TRBD1	TRBV15	TRBJ1-2	-	CATKDQGGQGYNYGYTF	TGTGCCACCAAAGACCAGGGGGGACAGGGCTATAACTATGGCTACACCTTC
-	TRBV5-1	TRBJ2-2	-	CASNLGFDTGELFF	TGCGCCAGCAATCTGGGCTTTGACACCGGGGAGCTGTTTTTT
-	TRBV9	TRBJ2-5	-	CASSPHPSGKETQYF	TGTGCCAGCAGCCCACACCCGTCAGGGAAGGAGACCCAGTACTTC
TRBD2	TRBV15	TRBJ2-1	once	CATSRDVTSGYNEQFF	TGTGCCACCAGCAGAGATGTCACTAGCGGTTACAATGAGCAGTTCTTC